This is a list of T cell receptor beta chains from one sample in a study of CD8+ T cells in alopecia areata. Assay: immunoSEQ multiplex PCR; the TCRdb copy retains only in-frame clones and omits some. The sample gives about 160,000 clones, less than 70% of which show up once; over 12% is in the top ten. The material sequenced was CD4+ T cells sorted from blood, taken at week 24, from a patient treated with tofacitinib. These receptors all stem from a human donor with alopecia areata. The CDR3 runs from the conserved cysteine through the conserved F or W. D genes are given only for firm matches. Size tells how often a clone was seen (once, few, many) or the class of an expanded clone, and some rows leave it out.

j_call v_call clone_size d_call cdr3_aa cdr3_nt
TRBJ2-1 TRBV7-9 . . CASSLGNSYNEQFF TGTGCCAGCAGCTTAGGGAACTCCTACAATGAGCAGTTCTTC
TRBJ1-6 TRBV4-1 . TRBD1 CASSQEGRTGVNSPLHF TGCGCCAGCAGCCAAGAGGGGCGGACAGGGGTAAATTCACCCCTCCACTTT
TRBJ1-6 TRBV5-1 . TRBD1 CASNDRGGSPLHF TGCGCCAGCAACGACAGGGGAGGATCACCCCTCCACTTT
TRBJ2-1 TRBV29-1 . . CSVEGIRSYNEQFF TGCAGCGTTGAGGGCATTCGCTCCTACAATGAGCAGTTCTTC
TRBJ2-1 TRBV29-1 . TRBD1 CSVEGTGRPNEQFF TGCAGCGTTGAGGGGACAGGGAGGCCCAATGAGCAGTTCTTC
TRBJ1-2 TRBV5-6 few TRBD1 CASSPDRGLGYGYTF TGTGCCAGCAGCCCGGACAGGGGGCTTGGCTATGGCTACACCTTC
TRBJ1-1 TRBV30 few . CAWSVELGDTEAFF TGTGCCTGGAGTGTAGAGCTGGGGGACACTGAAGCTTTCTTT
TRBJ2-2 TRBV27 . TRBD2 CASSHPTSGGLNTGELFF TGTGCCAGCAGTCATCCCACTAGCGGGGGACTGAACACCGGGGAGCTGTTTTTT
TRBJ2-6 TRBV19 few . CASSTSSGANVLTF TGTGCCAGTAGTACCAGCTCTGGGGCCAACGTCCTGACTTTC
TRBJ2-7 TRBV2 many . CASSLDSYEQYF TGTGCCAGCAGTCTCGACAGCTACGAGCAGTACTTC
TRBJ1-1 TRBV27 few . CASSLLTDSSNTEAFF TGTGCCAGCAGTTTACTAACGGACTCTTCGAACACTGAAGCTTTCTTT
TRBJ1-4 TRBV29-1 . . CSVEEGTEKLFF TGCAGCGTTGAAGAGGGTACAGAAAAACTGTTTTTT
TRBJ1-6 TRBV23-1 . . CASSQSGHNISPLHF TGCGCCAGCAGTCAATCGGGACACAACATTTCACCCCTCCACTTT
TRBJ1-3 TRBV7-9 few TRBD1 CASGASGQGPGNTIYF TGTGCCAGCGGAGCCTCAGGACAGGGACCTGGAAACACCATATATTTT
TRBJ2-2 TRBV5-1 few . CASSAGRTGELFF TGCGCCAGCAGCGCGGGTCGTACCGGGGAGCTGTTTTTT
TRBJ2-7 TRBV10-3 few TRBD1 CAISPGTGLYEQYF TGTGCCATCAGCCCTGGGACAGGTCTCTACGAGCAGTACTTC
TRBJ2-5 TRBV7-3 . . CASSLTGVRETQYF TGTGCCAGCAGCTTAACAGGGGTACGGGAGACCCAGTACTTC
TRBJ1-3 TRBV23-1 . TRBD1 CAIPGGQAPTGNTIYF TGCGCCATCCCGGGGGGACAGGCGCCAACTGGAAACACCATATATTTT
TRBJ1-2 TRBV5-1 . TRBD1 CASSFGQAGLKGYTF TGCGCCAGCAGCTTCGGACAGGCCGGATTGAAGGGCTACACCTTC
TRBJ2-5 TRBV11-3 . TRBD2 CASSLVAGGQETQYF TGTGCCAGCAGCTTAGTAGCGGGGGGCCAAGAGACCCAGTACTTC
TRBJ1-4 TRBV5-1 few TRBD1 CASTTDRGNEKLFF TGCGCCAGCACGACGGACAGGGGGAATGAAAAACTGTTTTTT
TRBJ2-5 TRBV11-2 once TRBD1 CASSPRDRETQYF TGTGCCAGCAGCCCCCGGGACAGAGAGACCCAGTACTTC
TRBJ2-1 TRBV5-6 . TRBD2 CASSQETSGANEQFF TGTGCCAGCAGTCAAGAGACTAGCGGAGCTAATGAGCAGTTCTTC
TRBJ1-2 TRBV4-2 . . CASSQDPVGANYGYTF TGTGCCAGCAGCCAAGATCCCGTCGGGGCTAACTATGGCTACACCTTC
TRBJ1-2 TRBV29-1 . . CSAQAGDYGYTF TGCAGCGCCCAAGCTGGGGACTATGGCTACACCTTC
TRBJ2-5 TRBV5-1 few . CASSLFGPQETQYF TGCGCCAGCAGCTTGTTCGGACCCCAAGAGACCCAGTACTTC
TRBJ1-1 TRBV5-6 . . CASSTGLIEAFF TGTGCCAGCAGCACCGGACTGATTGAAGCTTTCTTT
TRBJ1-5 TRBV18 . . CASSPSGPPQQPQHF TGTGCCAGCTCACCAAGTGGACCCCCCCAACAGCCCCAGCATTTT
TRBJ1-5 TRBV4-1 few . CASSQALAGSQPQHF TGCGCCAGCAGCCAAGCTCTAGCGGGGTCTCAGCCCCAGCATTTT
TRBJ1-2 TRBV9 . . CASSGTGTGWIDTF TGTGCCAGCAGCGGAACCGGGACGGGATGGATCGACACCTTC
TRBJ2-2 TRBV29-1 . . CSVGGAARTGTGELFF TGCAGCGTTGGGGGGGCCGCGAGGACGGGCACCGGGGAGCTGTTTTTT
TRBJ2-1 TRBV19 . . CASSIGVSRRDNEQFF TGTGCCAGTAGTATAGGTGTCTCCCGGCGGGACAATGAGCAGTTCTTC
TRBJ2-3 TRBV6-1 . . CASSEAGRGQSTDTQYF TGTGCCAGCAGTGAAGCTGGGCGGGGGCAGAGCACAGATACGCAGTATTTT
TRBJ2-5 TRBV27 . . CASGFPDQETQYF TGTGCCAGCGGATTCCCGGACCAAGAGACCCAGTACTTC
TRBJ1-6 TRBV30 . . CAWMANSNSPLHF TGTGCCTGGATGGCGAATAGCAATTCACCCCTCCACTTT
TRBJ1-1 TRBV29-1 . . CSEVGGDTLTEAFF TGCAGCGAGGTGGGGGGAGACACGCTCACTGAAGCTTTCTTT
TRBJ1-2 TRBV5-1 . TRBD1 CASRPGTAQYGYTF TGCGCCAGCAGACCCGGGACAGCTCAGTATGGCTACACCTTC
TRBJ2-2 TRBV5-1 . . CASSPEPTGELFF TGCGCCAGCAGCCCCGAACCGACCGGGGAGCTGTTTTTT
TRBJ1-2 TRBV7-2 . . CASSLIGDGYTF TGTGCCAGCAGCTTAATAGGGGATGGCTACACCTTC
TRBJ1-4 TRBV30 . . CAWSRDRGEKLFF TGTGCCTGGAGTCGGGACCGTGGGGAAAAACTGTTTTTT
TRBJ1-6 TRBV10-3 . . CAISESRYSPLHF TGTGCCATCAGTGAGTCGAGGTATTCACCCCTCCACTTT
TRBJ2-6 TRBV4-2 . . CASSQEGAGANVLTF TGTGCCAGCAGCCAAGAAGGGGCTGGGGCCAACGTCCTGACTTTC
TRBJ1-1 TRBV30 once . CAWSPRLGGGAFF TGTGCCTGGAGTCCCCGGTTAGGGGGGGGTGCTTTCTTT
TRBJ2-7 TRBV30 once . CAWNSGGAYSYEQYF TGTGCCTGGAACAGTGGGGGGGCCTACTCCTACGAGCAGTACTTC
TRBJ1-6 TRBV6-5 . . CASRPVNSPLHF TGTGCCAGCAGACCAGTGAATTCACCCCTCCACTTT
TRBJ1-6 TRBV9 . . CASSVASYNSPLHF TGTGCCAGCAGCGTAGCATCCTATAATTCACCCCTCCACTTT